One T cell receptor beta chain is described in this entry. One Seattle source followed patients from active infection through their disease course. This specimen comes from a study of blood T cell repertoires in COVID-19. Study summary: The study drew acute and convalescent COVID-19 samples from the United States, Italy and Spain. From T cells, B-cell-depleted T cells, or PBMCs came the material, which was cDNA or gDNA.

As originally analysed: The authors estimated nucleated cell counts from reference gene primer amplification. Clones were read by immunoSEQ multiplex PCR, and TCRdb kept only the in-frame ones, dropping some. That table gives V, J and clone size, and the DNA gave D and trimming. This sample carries 380,000 or so clones, about 86% of them seen once, and the ten largest clones take about 7%. Per germline, CDR1 SGHTS and CDR2 YDEGEE. The CDR3 length is 13 residues. V was trimmed by 4 bases and J by 5 bases, leaving 10 bases between them. The chain recombines TRBV5-8 with TRBJ2-4, with a possible D match to TRBD1 (6 bases). The TCR comes from a woman in her sixties or seventies with COVID-19, enrolled during active disease. The sequenced sample was peripheral blood. The CDR3 loop reads CASSKDSQNIQYF. Written as DNA, the CDR3 is TGTGCCAGCAGCAAGGACAGCCAAAACATTCAGTACTTC.